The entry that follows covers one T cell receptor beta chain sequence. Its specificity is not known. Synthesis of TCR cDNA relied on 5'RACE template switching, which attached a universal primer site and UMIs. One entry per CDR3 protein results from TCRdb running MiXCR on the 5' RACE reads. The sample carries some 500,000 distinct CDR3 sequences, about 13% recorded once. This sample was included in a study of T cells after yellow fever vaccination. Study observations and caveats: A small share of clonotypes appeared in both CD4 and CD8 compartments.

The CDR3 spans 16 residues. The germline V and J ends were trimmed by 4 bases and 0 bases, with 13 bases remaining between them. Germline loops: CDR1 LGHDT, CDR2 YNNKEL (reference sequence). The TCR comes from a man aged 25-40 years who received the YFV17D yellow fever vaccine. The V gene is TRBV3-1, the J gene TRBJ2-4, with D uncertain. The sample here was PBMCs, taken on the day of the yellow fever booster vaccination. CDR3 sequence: CASSPRAVLAKNIQYF. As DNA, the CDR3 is TGTGCCAGCAGCCCCCGGGCTGTCCTAGCCAAAAACATTCAGTACTTC.